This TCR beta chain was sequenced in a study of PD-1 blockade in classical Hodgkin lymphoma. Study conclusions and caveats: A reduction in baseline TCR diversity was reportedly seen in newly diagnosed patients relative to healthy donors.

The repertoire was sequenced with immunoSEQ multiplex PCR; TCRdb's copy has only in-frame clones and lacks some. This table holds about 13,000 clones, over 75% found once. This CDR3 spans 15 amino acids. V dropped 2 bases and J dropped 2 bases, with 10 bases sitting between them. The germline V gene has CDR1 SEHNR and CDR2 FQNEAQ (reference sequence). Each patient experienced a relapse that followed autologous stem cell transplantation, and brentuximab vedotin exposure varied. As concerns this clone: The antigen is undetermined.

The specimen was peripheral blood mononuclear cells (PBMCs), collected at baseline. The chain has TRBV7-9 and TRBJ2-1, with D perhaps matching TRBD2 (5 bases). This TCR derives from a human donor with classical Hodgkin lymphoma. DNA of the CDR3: TGTGCCAGCAGCTTAAGAGGGTTCCCCTACAATGAGCAGTTCTTC. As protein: CASSLRGFPYNEQFF. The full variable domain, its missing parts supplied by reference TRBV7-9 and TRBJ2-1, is DTGVSQNPRHKITKRGQNVTFRCDPISEHNRLYWYRQTLGQGPEFLTYFQNEAQLEKSRLLSDRFSAERPKGSFSTLEIQRTEQGDSAMYLCASSLRGFPYNEQFFGPGTRLTVL.